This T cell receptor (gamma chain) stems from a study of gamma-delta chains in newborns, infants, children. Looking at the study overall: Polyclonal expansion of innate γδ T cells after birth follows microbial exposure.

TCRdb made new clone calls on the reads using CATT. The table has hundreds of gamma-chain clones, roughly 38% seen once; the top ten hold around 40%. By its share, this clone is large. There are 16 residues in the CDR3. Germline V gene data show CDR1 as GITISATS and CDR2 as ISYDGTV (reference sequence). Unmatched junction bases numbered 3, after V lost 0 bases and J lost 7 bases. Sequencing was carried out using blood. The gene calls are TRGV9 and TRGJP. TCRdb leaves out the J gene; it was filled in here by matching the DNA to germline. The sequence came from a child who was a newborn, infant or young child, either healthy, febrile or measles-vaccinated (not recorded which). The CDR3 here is CALWEVPELGKKIKVF. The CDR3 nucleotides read TGTGCCTTGTGGGAGGTGCCGGAGTTGGGCAAAAAAATCAAGGTATTT.